A single sample gave rise to the 30 T cell receptor beta chains below, sequenced in a study of blood T cell repertoires in COVID-19. Here immunoSEQ multiplex PCR was the method, and the copy in TCRdb shows in-frame clones only, minus some. Of about 64,000 clones in the sample, more than 75% are singletons; the top ten hold 3.2%. Source material: peripheral blood. The receptors shown here come from a man aged 45-60 years with active COVID-19.

Notes on this clone: Germline is not matched at one junction end, which may reflect a read error. Other DNA sequences of this sample code for an identical CDR3. The chain employs TRBV4-1 and TRBJ1-1; possible D gene TRBD1, 6 bases. The CDR3 sequence is 15 residues long. CDR1 is MGHRA, CDR2 YSYEKL, per germline. CDR3 in amino acids: CASSREGGKETEAFF. The CDR3, as DNA: TGCGCCAGCAGCCGAGAGGGGGGGAAGGAAACTGAGGCTTTCTTT.

This chain links TRBV5-1 with TRBJ2-1, with TRBD2 identical over 11 bases. The trim removed 0 bases at V and 7 bases at J, leaving 12 bases unmatched. In germline, CDR1 is SGHRS, CDR2 YFSETQ. CDR3 size: 18 residues. This chain's CDR3 is CASSLVTGTSGSKNEQFF. The CDR3 DNA follows: TGCGCCAGCAGCTTGGTAACTGGGACTAGCGGAAGTAAGAATGAGCAGTTCTTC.

V is TRBV19 and J is TRBJ1-1; 8 positions match TRBD1. Germline V gene data show CDR1 as LNHDA and CDR2 as SQIVND (reference sequence). CDR3 length equals 17 residues. V dropped 3 bases and J dropped 4; count of bases not matched to a gene: 13. DNA for the CDR3: TGTGCCAGTAGTATTTCAGGGGGCGCGCAAAGGGTCACTGAAGCTTTCTTT. Translating it yields CASSISGGAQRVTEAFF.

The chain carries TRBV11-1 and TRBJ2-1; 8 bases fit TRBD2. The germline gives CDR1 SGHAT, CDR2 FQDESV (reference sequence). The CDR3 extends over 16 amino acids. J lost 5 bases, V lost 5 bases, and 11 bases had no gene match. Here the CDR3 reads CASSPRVAGSNNEQFF. The CDR3 region has the DNA TGTGCCAGCAGCCCCCGGGTAGCGGGGTCGAACAATGAGCAGTTCTTC.

The chain uses TRBV6-2 or TRBV6-3 and TRBJ2-5; 11 nucleotides align to TRBD2. The CDR3 contains 17 residues. J gave up 5 bases and V 6 bases, and 14 bases lay outside the gene matches. Looked up from germline, CDR1 is MNHEY and CDR2 is SVGEGT. In nucleotides, the CDR3 is TGTGCCAGCAGCCTCACTAGCGGGGGTTCCCGGGGGGAGACCCAGTACTTC. Amino acids: CASSLTSGGSRGETQYF.

V is TRBV13 and J is TRBJ2-1; 11 bases align to TRBD2. Germline trimming cut 5 bases from V and 0 bases from J; bases unmatched to any gene: 12. Looked up from germline, CDR1 is PRHDT and CDR2 is FYEKMQ (reference sequence). CDR3 length: 19 amino acids. In DNA, the CDR3 is TGTGCCAGCAGCCTAAATCCGGGACTAGCGGACGGCTCCTACAATGAGCAGTTCTTC. This translates into CASSLNPGLADGSYNEQFF.

The chain is built from TRBV5-1 and TRBJ2-7, with D perhaps TRBD2 (6 bases). Germline CDR1 SGHRS, CDR2 YFSETQ. The CDR3 spans 15 residues. V was shortened by 3 bases and J by 3 bases, with 16 bases between the two germline ends. CDR3 sequence (DNA): TGCGCCAGCAGCTACGCCGGGGGTTCGGGCTACGAGCAGTACTTC. Protein sequence: CASSYAGGSGYEQYF.

This sequence joins TRBV23-1 and TRBJ2-7; D is possibly TRBD1 (5 bases). TRBV23-1 is marked as an open reading frame, function uncertain. The CDR3 contains 16 residues. Trimming left V 6 bases short and J 0 bases short, with 18 bases between. CDR3 in amino acids: CASSPRQGTSSYEQYF. The CDR3 DNA is TGCGCCAGCAGCCCACGGCAGGGAACCAGCTCCTACGAGCAGTACTTC.

This chain uses TRBV5-1 with TRBJ2-1; 7 bases agree with TRBD1. CDR1 is SGHRS and CDR2 is YFSETQ in the germline V gene. The CDR3 has 14 residues. Germline trimming cut 4 bases from V and 8 bases from J; bases unmatched to any gene: 9. The CDR3 reads CASSHGQDGDEQFF. In DNA, the CDR3 is TGCGCCAGCAGCCACGGACAGGATGGTGATGAGCAGTTCTTC.

This clone was counted once. V is TRBV7-9 and J is TRBJ1-2; D is unresolved. Germline CDR1 and CDR2: SEHNR and FQNEAQ (reference sequence). The CDR3 length is 13 residues. The germline V and J ends were trimmed by 2 bases and 1 base, with 5 bases remaining between them. In DNA, the CDR3 is TGTGCCAGCAGCTTACCGGTTAACTATGGCTACACCTTC. This gives the protein CASSLPVNYGYTF.

This clone was detected only a few times. The chain employs TRBV7-2 and TRBJ1-5; 7 nucleotides align to TRBD1. This CDR3 region has 15 residues. J lost 3 bases, V lost 2 bases, and 4 bases had no gene match. Per germline, CDR1 SGHTA and CDR2 FQGNSA. The CDR3 protein is CASSLSQGVNQPQHF. The CDR3 DNA reads as TGTGCCAGCAGCTTAAGTCAGGGGGTCAATCAGCCCCAGCATTTT.

J is TRBJ2-7 and V is TRBV2; 8 bases align to TRBD2. The CDR3 is made up of 15 amino acids. From germline, CDR1 is SNHLY and CDR2 FYNNEI. V lost 4 bases to trimming and J lost 2 bases; unmatched junction nucleotides: 7. The CDR3 loop is CASSGGTRGPYEQYF. The DNA for the CDR3 is TGTGCCAGCAGTGGCGGGACTAGGGGACCCTACGAGCAGTACTTC. Filled out from reference TRBV2 and TRBJ2-7, the complete variable domain reads EPEVTQTPSHQVTQMGQEVILRCVPISNHLYFYWYRQILGQKVEFLVSFYNNEISEKSEIFDDQFSVERPDGSNFTLKIRSTKLEDSAMYFCASSGGTRGPYEQYFGPGTRLTVT.

This chain connects TRBV6-5 to TRBJ2-5; TRBD1 aligns across 8 bases. This CDR3 is built from 15 residues. J gave up 7 bases and V 6 bases, and 13 bases lay outside the gene matches. Per germline, CDR1 MNHEY and CDR2 SVGAGI. The CDR3: CASSFGQGGGGTQYF. Written as DNA, the CDR3 is TGTGCCAGCAGCTTTGGACAGGGCGGTGGCGGGACCCAGTACTTC.

V and J are TRBV14 and TRBJ2-7, with 7 bases matching TRBD1. CDR3 length: 14 residues. Looked up from germline, CDR1 is SGHDN and CDR2 is FVKESK. J lost 6 bases, V lost 4 bases, and 9 bases had no gene match. CDR3 bases: TGTGCCAGCAGCCTGCTCGGGACAGCCAGCGAGCAGTACTTC. The encoded protein is CASSLLGTASEQYF. The whole variable domain, remainder taken from reference TRBV14 and TRBJ2-7, is EAGVTQFPSHSVIEKGQTVTLRCDPISGHDNLYWYRRVMGKEIKFLLHFVKESKQDESGMPNNRFLAERTGGTYSTLKVQPAELEDSGVYFCASSLLGTASEQYFGPGTRLTVT.

The rearrangement joins TRBV4-1 to TRBJ2-7; D perhaps matches TRBD2 (7 bases). The germline CDR1 and CDR2 sequences are MGHRA and YSYEKL. Trimming took off 0 bases at V and 5 bases at J, with 14 bases between the two ends. The CDR3 is made up of 15 amino acids. CDR3 region: CASSQEGGDGDEQYF. The CDR3 DNA reads as TGCGCCAGCAGCCAAGAAGGGGGGGATGGGGACGAGCAGTACTTC.

This chain links TRBV28 with TRBJ2-5; 7 nucleotides line up with TRBD1. This CDR3 contains 18 residues. V shed 2 bases and J 1 base; nucleotides not matched to a gene: 13. CDR1 is MDHEN, CDR2 SYDVKM, per germline. The CDR3 sequence: CASSLSVRDSLFQETQYF. CDR3 nucleotide sequence: TGTGCCAGCAGTTTAAGCGTCCGGGACAGCCTTTTCCAAGAGACCCAGTACTTC.

The chain combines TRBV2 with TRBJ2-7; D uncertain. Trimming stripped 6 bases from V and 0 bases from J, with 9 bases between. The CDR3 covers 13 residues. Germline V CDR1 and CDR2: SNHLY, FYNNEI. The chain's CDR3 is CASSNPNSYEQYF. In DNA form, the CDR3 reads TGTGCCAGCAGCAACCCTAACTCCTACGAGCAGTACTTC.

Written as DNA, the CDR3 is TGTGCCACCAGTGATCCCGGACAGGGGAAAGGGGAGACCCAGTACTTC. Protein: CATSDPGQGKGETQYF. The chain employs TRBV24-1 and TRBJ2-5; 9 bases map to TRBD1. In germline, CDR1 is KGHDR, CDR2 SFDVKD. V lost 3 bases to trimming and J lost 5 bases; unmatched junction nucleotides: 9. The CDR3 loop spans 16 amino acids.

The chain carries TRBV10-3 and TRBJ1-2; no clear D gene. Trimming stripped 4 bases from V and 0 bases from J, with 6 bases between. The CDR3 contains 13 residues. The V gene's germline CDR1 is ENHRY and CDR2 SYGVKD. The CDR3 bases are TGTGCCATCAGTGTTCCAGCTAACTATGGCTACACCTTC. This sequence encodes CAISVPANYGYTF.

The chain employs TRBV21-1 and TRBJ2-2; TRBD2, the D gene given by the table, was not confirmed from the DNA. TRBV21-1 is a documented pseudogene. The CDR3 contains 15 residues. CDR3 region: CASSNRDYYTGELFF. The CDR3 coding sequence is TGTGCCAGCAGCAACCGGGACTATTACACCGGGGAGCTGTTTTTT.

The rearrangement links TRBV5-1 to TRBJ2-7; 9 bases align to TRBD1. This CDR3 region has 17 residues. V lost 0 bases, J lost 3 bases, and 10 bases stayed unmatched. The germline CDR1 and CDR2 sequences are SGHRS and YFSETQ. DNA of the CDR3: TGCGCCAGCAGCTTGGGGTTTTATGGGACAGGGCTCTACGAGCAGTACTTC. The encoded protein is CASSLGFYGTGLYEQYF.

V is TRBV5-4 and J is TRBJ1-1; 10 positions agree with TRBD1. The CDR3 has 15 amino acids. V shed 2 bases and J 4 bases; nucleotides not matched to a gene: 5. The germline V gene has CDR1 SGHNT and CDR2 YYREEE (reference sequence). The CDR3 nucleotides are TGTGCCAGCAGCTTCTGGGACAGGGGAAGCACTGAAGCTTTCTTT. This gives the protein CASSFWDRGSTEAFF.

The chain employs TRBV7-2 and TRBJ2-7; 12 bases map to TRBD2. This CDR3 spans 15 amino acids. J was trimmed by 0 bases and V by 8 bases; bases with no gene match: 5. Germline V gives CDR1 SGHTA, CDR2 FQGNSA. CDR3 nucleotides: TGTGCCAGCCGCAGGACTAGCGGGGACTCCTACGAGCAGTACTTC. This sequence encodes CASRRTSGDSYEQYF.

The chain links TRBV4-3 to TRBJ2-3, with 8 bases fitting TRBD2. The V and J ends lost 1 base and 3 bases, in that order; junction bases with no gene match: 9. The length of the CDR3 is 17 residues. In germline, CDR1 is LGHNA, CDR2 YSLEER. CDR3 sequence: CASSQVVTSGYTDTQYF. CDR3 coding DNA: TGCGCCAGCAGCCAAGTGGTAACTAGCGGCTATACAGATACGCAGTATTTT.

The chain links TRBV7-8 to TRBJ2-7, with D possibly matching TRBD1 (5 bases). Germline V CDR1 and CDR2: SGHVS, FQNEAQ. Trimming stripped 5 bases from V and 0 bases from J, with 14 bases between. This CDR3 contains 15 residues. The CDR3 coding sequence is TGTGCCAGCAGCCGGAGCAGGGAAGGCTCCTACGAGCAGTACTTC. The encoded protein is CASSRSREGSYEQYF. The whole variable domain, remainder taken from reference TRBV7-8 and TRBJ2-7, is GAGVSQSPRYKVAKRGQDVALRCDPISGHVSLFWYQQALGQGPEFLTYFQNEAQLDKSGLPSDRFFAERPEGSVSTLKIQRTQQEDSAVYLCASSRSREGSYEQYFGPGTRLTVT.

The chain recombines TRBV7-9 with TRBJ2-1; 7 bases match TRBD2. Germline values: CDR1 SEHNR, CDR2 FQNEAQ (reference sequence). This CDR3 has 17 residues. V dropped 4 bases and J dropped 0; count of bases not matched to a gene: 9. For the CDR3, the DNA is TGTGCCAGCAGCTCCCGGGCTAGCGGACACTCCTACAATGAGCAGTTCTTC. Residues: CASSSRASGHSYNEQFF.

This clone was detected only once. A junction end diverges from the germline sequence, so it may reflect a read error. The chain uses TRBV6-5 and TRBJ1-6; 7 bases fit TRBD1. The length of the CDR3 is 15 residues. The germline V gene has CDR1 MNHEY and CDR2 SVGAGI. The CDR3 here is CAGRGGDSYNSPLHF. The CDR3 DNA is TGTGCCGGCAGGGGGGGGGACTCCTATAATTCACCCCTCCACTTT.

The chain has TRBV15 and TRBJ2-1, with 7 bases fitting TRBD1. CDR1 is LNHNV and CDR2 is YYDKDF in the germline V gene (reference sequence). V dropped 5 bases and J dropped 4; count of bases not matched to a gene: 14. This CDR3 is 17 amino acids long. CDR3 DNA sequence: TGTGCCACCAGCGGTTACAACCCGGGACAGACTTACAATGAGCAGTTCTTC. This gives the protein CATSGYNPGQTYNEQFF.

This chain uses TRBV6-2 or TRBV6-3 with TRBJ1-5, with 7 nucleotides matching TRBD1. The CDR3 is 17 residues long. Germline values: CDR1 MNHEY, CDR2 SVGEGT. The junction had 11 bases not matched to a gene; V was cut back by 3 bases and J by 3 bases. CDR3 loop: CASSYQTGSPYNQPQHF. In DNA, the CDR3 is TGTGCCAGCAGTTATCAGACAGGGAGTCCCTACAATCAGCCCCAGCATTTT.

This chain links TRBV5-1 with TRBJ2-5; 9 bases agree with TRBD1. The germline gives CDR1 SGHRS, CDR2 YFSETQ. With V trimmed by 6 bases and J by 5 bases, 11 bases remained unmatched. CDR3 size: 15 residues. The CDR3 nucleotides are TGCGCCAGCACCGACTCCACAGGGGGCTACGAGACCCAGTACTTC. This encodes CASTDSTGGYETQYF.